The 25 T cell receptor beta chains given below trace back to one sample, sequenced in a study of CD4 T cells in relation to SARS-CoV-2 and coronaviruses. The assay was immunoSEQ multiplex PCR, and TCRdb's table has in-frame clones only and misses some. The sample carries about 59,000 clones, 80% to 90% recorded once. CD4+ T cells from unexposed donors were obtained before the COVID-19 pandemic (2011-2018). Input material: memory CD4+ T cells from PBMCs. All receptors derive from a human donor in good health.

This sequence joins TRBV20-1 and TRBJ2-1; possible D gene TRBD2, 6 bases. CDR3 size: 11 residues. In germline, CDR1 is DFQATT, CDR2 SNEGSKA (reference sequence). Deletions cut 1 base from V and 12 bases from J, with 10 bases between. This CDR3 reads CSARVTSMQFF. In DNA form, the CDR3 reads TGCAGTGCTAGAGTGACTAGTATGCAGTTCTTC.

The DNA of the CDR3 is TGCGCCAGCAGAAGGGACATTTTTGGTGAAGCTTTCTTT. As protein: CASRRDIFGEAFF. The chain has TRBV5-1 and TRBJ1-1; a possible D gene is TRBD1 (6 bases). CDR3 length: 13 residues. Germline CDR1 and CDR2: SGHRS and YFSETQ. The V and J ends lost 5 bases and 7 bases respectively, with 15 bases between them. Variable domain in full (rest from reference TRBV5-1 and TRBJ1-1): KAGVTQTPRYLIKTRGQQVTLSCSPISGHRSVSWYQQTPGQGLQFLFEYFSETQRNKGNFPGRFSGRQFSNSRSEMNVSTLELGDSALYLCASRRDIFGEAFFGQGTRLTVV.

The genes are TRBV18 and TRBJ1-1, with a possible D match to TRBD1 (5 bases). Trimming left V 3 bases short and J 4 bases short, with 9 bases between. There are 13 residues in the CDR3. Germline V lookup: CDR1 KGHSH, CDR2 LQKENI. The CDR3 region is CASSPDMGTEAFF. The DNA of the CDR3 is TGTGCCAGCTCACCGGACATGGGCACTGAAGCTTTCTTT.

The CDR3 spells CASSPLRTGTDTQYF. The CDR3 nucleotides are TGTGCCAGCAGCCCCCTGAGGACAGGCACAGATACGCAGTATTTT. V usage is TRBV9 and J usage is TRBJ2-3, with D perhaps matching TRBD1 (6 bases). The V end was cut by 4 bases, the J end by 1 base, with 13 bases between. The CDR3 runs to 15 residues. CDR1 SGDLS and CDR2 YYNGEE come from the germline V gene.

This rearrangement joins TRBV30 to TRBJ1-1, with D tentatively TRBD1 (5 bases). Germline-derived CDR1 and CDR2 are GTSNPN and SVGIG (reference sequence). Trimming took off 3 bases at V and 0 bases at J, with 14 bases between the two ends. There are 15 residues in the CDR3. Here the CDR3 reads CAWRPIGGMNTEAFF. The CDR3 DNA is TGTGCCTGGAGGCCAATTGGGGGAATGAACACTGAAGCTTTCTTT. Looking up the rest from reference TRBV30 and TRBJ1-1 gives the full variable domain: SQTIHQWPATLVQPVGSPLSLECTVEGTSNPNLYWYRQAAGRGLQLLFYSVGIGQISSEVPQNLSASRPQDRQFILSSKKLLLSDSGFYLCAWRPIGGMNTEAFFGQGTRLTVV.

This chain joins TRBV4-2 and TRBJ2-2, with 11 bases identical to TRBD2. The CDR3 sequence is 19 residues long. Unmatched junction bases numbered 13, after V lost 0 bases and J lost 7 bases. Germline V gene lookup returns CDR1 LGHNA and CDR2 YNFKEQ. This chain's CDR3 is CASSQERFRLAGLGGELFF. CDR3 nucleotide sequence: TGTGCCAGCAGCCAAGAGAGATTTCGACTAGCGGGATTGGGCGGGGAGCTGTTTTTT.

This chain links TRBV21-1 with TRBJ2-2; the D segment call TRBD2 is taken from the table without a DNA check. TRBV21-1 represents a pseudogene. This CDR3 comprises 17 residues. This CDR3 reads CASSKSLAGVWAGELFF. DNA of the CDR3: TGTGCCAGCAGCAAAAGTTTGGCGGGAGTTTGGGCCGGGGAGCTGTTTTTT.

The chain has TRBV3-1 (or the pseudogene TRBV3-2) and TRBJ1-2; D not resolved. Between the trimmed V and J ends, which lost 6 bases and 3 bases, there was a span of 11 bases. The CDR3 sequence is 13 residues long. Germline lookup yields CDR1 LGHDT and CDR2 YNNKEL (reference sequence). CDR3 nucleotides: TGTGCCAGCAGTCAAAGGGCCGACTATGGCTACACCTTC. It codes for CASSQRADYGYTF.

This clone has more than one count but fewer than ten. This chain connects TRBV19 to TRBJ2-5; the match to TRBD2 covers 12 bases. The V segment lost 1 base and the J segment 1 base; nucleotides outside the gene matches: 13. Germline V gene data show CDR1 as LNHDA and CDR2 as SQIVND (reference sequence). CDR3 length equals 20 residues. The CDR3 region has the DNA TGTGCCAGTAGTATAGGCCTAGCGGGAGGGCGGATGTTGGCCCAAGAGACCCAGTACTTC. As protein: CASSIGLAGGRMLAQETQYF.

This clone was observed a handful of times. The chain employs TRBV7-3 and TRBJ2-4; D not resolved. Germline V gene lookup returns CDR1 SGHTA and CDR2 FQGTGA. The CDR3 runs to 18 residues. Deletions cut 7 bases from V and 0 bases from J, with 22 bases between. CDR3 bases: TGTGCCAGCATCCTAAGAAACGCGGCTCTTCTAGCCAAAAACATTCAGTACTTC. It specifies CASILRNAALLAKNIQYF. The variable domain in full, completed from reference TRBV7-3 and TRBJ2-4, reads GAGVSQTPSNKVTEKGKYVELRCDPISGHTALYWYRQSLGQGPEFLIYFQGTGAADDSGLPNDRFFAVRPEGSVSTLKIQRTERGDSAVYLCASILRNAALLAKNIQYFGAGTRLSVL.

This rearrangement joins TRBV9 to TRBJ2-7; maybe TRBD2 (7 bases). The CDR3 totals 15 residues. The germline V and J ends were trimmed by 4 bases and 2 bases, with 16 bases remaining between them. CDR1 SGDLS and CDR2 YYNGEE come from the germline V gene. The CDR3, as DNA: TGTGCCAGCAGCCGGGGGGACACCAACACCTACGAGCAGTACTTC. Translating gives CASSRGDTNTYEQYF.

This rearrangement joins TRBV5-1 to TRBJ1-5; no firm D call. V lost 0 bases and J lost 0, with 13 bases in between. This CDR3 comprises 17 residues. Germline V lookup: CDR1 SGHRS, CDR2 YFSETQ. The CDR3 region is CASSLGTRTDSNQPQHF. The CDR3 nucleotides read TGCGCCAGCAGCTTGGGAACGCGGACTGATAGCAATCAGCCCCAGCATTTT.

The CDR3 coding sequence is TGTGCCAGCAGCCCTGTAGGACGAAGCGGGAGGGCGCCCGGGGAGCTGTTTTTT. Amino acids: CASSPVGRSGRAPGELFF. The J gene is TRBJ2-2, the V gene TRBV4-2; TRBD2 matches at 10 bases. The ends lost 4 bases at V and 6 bases at J; junction bases unmatched: 14. CDR1 LGHNA and CDR2 YNFKEQ come from the germline V gene. CDR3 length: 18 residues.

The chain combines TRBV3-1 (or the pseudogene TRBV3-2) with TRBJ1-3; D is uncertain. The V gene's germline CDR1 is LGHDT and CDR2 YNNKEL (reference sequence). The CDR3 has 12 residues. V lost 0 bases to trimming and J lost 5 bases, with 2 bases between them. CDR3 coding DNA: TGTGCCAGCAGCCAAGACCGAAACACCATATATTTT. The encoded protein is CASSQDRNTIYF.

The genes are TRBV5-8 and TRBJ2-5, with 7 bases matching TRBD1. Germline V CDR1 and CDR2: SGHTS, YDEGEE. This CDR3 contains 14 residues. Trimming took 4 bases from V and 3 from J; bases not matched to a gene: 6. CDR3 coding DNA: TGTGCCAGCAGCCTGGGACAGACTAAAGAGACCCAGTACTTC. Translation gives CASSLGQTKETQYF. The variable domain in full, with the rest retrieved from reference TRBV5-8 and TRBJ2-5, is EAGVTQSPTHLIKTRGQQATLRCSPISGHTSVYWYQQALGLGLQFLLWYDEGEERNRGNFPPRFSGRQFPNYSSELNVNALELEDSALYLCASSLGQTKETQYFGPGTRLLVL.

The V and J genes are TRBV6-5 and TRBJ2-1, with a possible D match to TRBD2 (5 bases). From germline, CDR1 is MNHEY and CDR2 SVGAGI. Trimming cost V 0 bases and J 7 bases, with 10 bases left between them. The CDR3 extends over 14 amino acids. CDR3 coding DNA: TGTGCCAGCAGTTACTCCGACTACCGTAATGAGCAGTTCTTC. It translates to CASSYSDYRNEQFF.

The V call is TRBV18, the J call TRBJ1-4; a weak D match, TRBD1 (5 bases). Trimming took 0 bases from V and 5 from J, leaving 10 bases between them. The germline V gene has CDR1 KGHSH and CDR2 LQKENI. The CDR3 extends over 15 amino acids. This CDR3 is CASSPPGTGNEKLFF. CDR3 DNA: TGTGCCAGCTCACCACCCGGGACGGGAAATGAAAAACTGTTTTTT.

This sequence joins TRBV19 and TRBJ2-7; 9 bases match TRBD1. The CDR3 is made up of 14 amino acids. CDR1 and CDR2 from the germline V gene are LNHDA and SQIVND (reference sequence). Trimming took 7 bases from V and 1 from J; bases not matched to a gene: 5. CDR3 bases: TGTGCCAGTACCCTGGGGACAGGGTCCTACGAGCAGTACTTC. This sequence encodes CASTLGTGSYEQYF. Supplemented by reference TRBV19 and TRBJ2-7, the full variable domain reads DGGITQSPKYLFRKEGQNVTLSCEQNLNHDAMYWYRQDPGQGLRLIYYSQIVNDFQKGDIAEGYSVSREKKESFPLTVTSAQKNPTAFYLCASTLGTGSYEQYFGPGTRLTVT.

This clone was counted between two and nine times. The rearrangement joins TRBV20-1 to TRBJ2-7, with unresolved D. Looked up from germline, CDR1 is DFQATT and CDR2 is SNEGSKA (reference sequence). V gave up 3 bases and J gave up 5 bases, with 11 bases separating them. This CDR3 contains 12 residues. The CDR3 reads CSASKGTDEQYF. Written as DNA, the CDR3 is TGCAGTGCTAGTAAGGGAACGGACGAGCAGTACTTC.

V usage is TRBV5-1 and J usage is TRBJ2-3, with 9 bases aligning to TRBD2. The CDR3 consists of 16 residues. V lost 1 base and J lost 0; bases outside the gene matches: 3. Germline CDR1 SGHRS, CDR2 YFSETQ. The CDR3 bases are TGCGCCAGCAGCTTGACTAGCGGGTCTAGCACAGATACGCAGTATTTT. It yields the protein CASSLTSGSSTDTQYF.

The chain is built from TRBV24-1 and TRBJ2-3, with unresolved D. The V gene lost 5 bases and the J gene lost 0 bases, with 11 bases spanning the gap. CDR3 length: 15 amino acids. Per germline, CDR1 KGHDR and CDR2 SFDVKD. As DNA, the CDR3 is TGTGCCACCAGTGCGGACGGGCGTAGCACAGATACGCAGTATTTT. This sequence encodes CATSADGRSTDTQYF.

The CDR3 DNA sequence: TGTGCCACCAGTGATTCCCCTTCACGGCGCTCAGATAATCAGCCCCAGCATTTT. This codes for CATSDSPSRRSDNQPQHF. This chain links TRBV24-1 with TRBJ1-5; D gene uncertain. The germline CDR1 and CDR2 sequences are KGHDR and SFDVKD. This CDR3 is built from 18 residues. V was pared by 2 bases and J by 4 bases, with 20 bases between.

The chain links TRBV28 to TRBJ1-2; 7 nucleotides align to TRBD1. From germline, CDR1 is MDHEN and CDR2 SYDVKM. The V and J ends lost 4 bases and 7 bases, in that order; junction bases with no gene match: 6. The CDR3 is made up of 13 amino acids. CDR3: CASSSDRRGGYTF. CDR3 nucleotides: TGTGCCAGCAGTTCGGACAGGAGGGGTGGCTACACCTTC.

The CDR3 region is CASSREHGQGGEQYF. CDR3 nucleotides: TGCGCCAGCAGCCGGGAACATGGACAGGGTGGCGAGCAGTACTTC. The chain carries TRBV5-1 and TRBJ2-7; 8 positions agree with TRBD1. V dropped 4 bases and J dropped 6; count of bases not matched to a gene: 12. Germline lookup yields CDR1 SGHRS and CDR2 YFSETQ. This CDR3 has 15 residues.

The chain couples TRBV2 to TRBJ1-1, with D tentatively TRBD1 (5 bases). The V gene lost 2 bases and the J gene lost 1 base, with 8 bases spanning the gap. Germline V gene data show CDR1 as SNHLY and CDR2 as FYNNEI. This CDR3 has 14 residues. The CDR3 nucleotides read TGTGCCAGCAGTGAACTCACAGGGAACACTGAAGCTTTCTTT. Its protein product is CASSELTGNTEAFF.